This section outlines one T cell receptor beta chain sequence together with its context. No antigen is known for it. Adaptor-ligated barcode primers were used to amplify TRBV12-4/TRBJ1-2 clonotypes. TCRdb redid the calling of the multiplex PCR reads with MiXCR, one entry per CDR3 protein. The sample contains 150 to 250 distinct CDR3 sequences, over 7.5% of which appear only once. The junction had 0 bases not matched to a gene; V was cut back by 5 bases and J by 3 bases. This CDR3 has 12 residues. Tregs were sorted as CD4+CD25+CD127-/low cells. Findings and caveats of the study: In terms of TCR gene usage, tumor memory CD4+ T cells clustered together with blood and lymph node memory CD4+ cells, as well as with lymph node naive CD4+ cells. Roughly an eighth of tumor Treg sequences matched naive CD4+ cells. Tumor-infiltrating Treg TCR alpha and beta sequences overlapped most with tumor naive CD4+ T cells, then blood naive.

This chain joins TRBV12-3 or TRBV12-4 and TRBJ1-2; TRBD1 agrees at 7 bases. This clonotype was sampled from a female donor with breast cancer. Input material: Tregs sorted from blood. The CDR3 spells CASSGTDYGYTF. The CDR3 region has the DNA TGTGCCAGCAGTGGGACAGACTATGGCTACACCTTC.